In this sample, the clone carrying this T cell receptor (beta chain) turned up a few times. Its specificity is not known. The source of the sample is a study of shared clonotypes between healthy human individuals. Study-level results: A small donor pool kept down the genetic and exposure-history diversity that was represented. Investigators collected only blood, and repertoires in tissues likely differ.

The CDR3 extends over 20 amino acids. Trimming pared 2 bases from V and 3 bases from J, leaving 29 bases between. Germline V gene data show CDR1 as MDHEN and CDR2 as SYDVKM. Sequencing used immunoSEQ multiplex PCR; TCRdb keeps in-frame clones, though not all of them. This table has 2.3 million or so clones, approximately 93% appearing once. Sequences were obtained from naive CD4+ T cells from PBMCs. Subset specified: CD45RA+ positively selected. The chain couples TRBV28 to TRBJ2-7, with D perhaps matching TRBD2 (5 bases). This TCR was sampled from a man aged 18 to 30 in good health. Some clones in this sample may be carry-over from other donors' samples. The CDR3 loop reads CASSLLISPTGGFQFYEQYF. The CDR3 bases are TGTGCCAGCAGTTTACTAATCTCCCCCACCGGCGGGTTTCAATTCTACGAGCAGTACTTC.